One T cell receptor (beta chain) is described in this entry. These data are taken from a study of technical replicates of blood from four donors. J lost 4 bases, V lost 7 bases, and 13 bases had no gene match. This CDR3 has 16 residues. Germline CDR1 is SGDLS and CDR2 is YYNGEE. Repertoires were generated with immunoSEQ multiplex PCR, while TCRdb's copy carries only in-frame clones and drops some. The sample includes 50,000 to 70,000 clones, around 89% of them seen just once. The sequence was obtained from a human donor in good health. Some clones in this sample may be carry-over from other donors' samples. This chain joins TRBV9 and TRBJ2-3; 9 bases are shared with TRBD2. Sequencing input: PBMCs. The CDR3 here is CASGRGGTSNSDTQYF. The CDR3 region has the DNA TGTGCCAGCGGTAGAGGCGGGACTAGCAACTCAGATACGCAGTATTTT.